One sample yielded the 11 T cell receptor beta chains listed below, sequenced in a study of identical twins. TCRdb passed the 5' RACE reads through MiXCR, listing each CDR3 protein once. This sample carries 600,000 to 800,000 distinct CDR3 sequences, 21% of them seen once, and the ten largest clones take 4% to 5.5%. This same sample was also taken into another study, of T cells expressing NK-cell markers.

Sequencing was carried out using PBMCs. These receptor sequences come from a woman aged 18-29 years in good health.

Concerning this clonotype: One base away lies a much larger clone, so this may be a sequencing read error. V is TRBV7-9 and J is TRBJ2-7; 8 nucleotides match TRBD2. The CDR3 loop spans 16 amino acids. Germline CDR1 SEHNR, CDR2 FQNEAQ (reference sequence). The CDR3 region has the DNA TGTGCCAGCAGCTTAGGATGGGGCGGGAGGAATTACGAGCGGTACTTC. This sequence encodes CASSLGWGGRNYERYF.

The chain couples TRBV7-2 to TRBJ2-7, with TRBD2 matching over 10 bases. Germline V gene lookup returns CDR1 SGHTA and CDR2 FQGNSA. J was trimmed by 3 bases and V by 5 bases; bases with no gene match: 4. The CDR3 is 14 amino acids. Here the CDR3 DNA reads TGTGCCAGCAGCCGGACTAGCGGACACTACGAGCAGTACTTC. This codes for CASSRTSGHYEQYF.

J is TRBJ2-7 and V is TRBV20-1; D might be TRBD2 (5 bases). The length of the CDR3 is 13 residues. V was pared by 6 bases and J by 0 bases, with 12 bases between. The germline V gene encodes CDR1 DFQATT and CDR2 SNEGSKA (reference sequence). The CDR3 loop reads CSARLGGSYEQYF. CDR3 in DNA: TGCAGTGCAAGGCTAGGAGGCTCCTACGAGCAGTACTTC.

This chain links TRBV5-1 with TRBJ2-1; D may be TRBD2 (5 bases). V lost 4 bases and J 0 bases, leaving 17 bases between the germline ends. There are 17 residues in the CDR3. Germline CDR1 SGHRS, CDR2 YFSETQ. The CDR3 sequence: CASSGKGGSSSYNEQFF. The CDR3 nucleotides read TGCGCCAGCAGCGGTAAAGGAGGCTCAAGCTCCTACAATGAGCAGTTCTTC.

Only a few counts were recorded for this clonotype. This rearrangement joins TRBV20-1 to TRBJ1-5; no clear D. The germline CDR1 and CDR2 sequences are DFQATT and SNEGSKA (reference sequence). Trimming cost V 3 bases and J 14 bases, with 17 bases left between them. CDR3 length equals 12 residues. The CDR3 loop is CSASSSDQAEHF. The CDR3 DNA reads TGCAGTGCTAGTTCGTCAGATCAGGCCGAGCATTTT.

This rearrangement joins TRBV7-7 to TRBJ2-1; 16 bases align to TRBD2. Trimming took 5 bases from V and 13 from J; bases not matched to a gene: 8. The CDR3 is made up of 15 amino acids. Germline V CDR1 and CDR2: SSHAT, FNYEAQ (reference sequence). Here the CDR3 reads CASSPGTSGRVPQFF. CDR3 DNA: TGTGCCAGCAGCCCCGGGACTAGCGGGAGGGTACCCCAGTTCTTC.

This clonotype has a handful of counts. The chain couples TRBV10-3 to TRBJ1-2; 10 nucleotides agree with TRBD1. Germline lookup yields CDR1 ENHRY and CDR2 SYGVKD. This CDR3 region has 17 residues. V lost 0 bases and J lost 10; bases outside the gene matches: 14. The CDR3 nucleotides read TGTGCCATCAGTGAGTCCCAGCCGGGACAGGGGATTGTAGACTACACCTTC. It yields the protein CAISESQPGQGIVDYTF.

In its sample, this clonotype was seen a few times. The CDR3 is CASSVLVGELFF. The CDR3 DNA follows: TGTGCCAGCAGCGTATTGGTCGGGGAGCTGTTTTTT. J is TRBJ2-2 and V is TRBV9; D not resolved. This CDR3 is built from 12 residues. Trimming took 1 base from V and 7 from J, leaving 5 bases between them. Germline V gene lookup returns CDR1 SGDLS and CDR2 YYNGEE.

This clonotype was detected only a few times. This sequence joins TRBV29-1 and TRBJ1-1, with 7 bases that match TRBD1. This CDR3 comprises 12 residues. The ends lost 4 bases at V and 4 bases at J; junction bases unmatched: 3. CDR1 is SQVTM, CDR2 ANQGSEA, per germline. The CDR3 loop is CSVVTGFTEAFF. CDR3 bases: TGCAGCGTTGTGACAGGGTTCACTGAAGCTTTCTTT. Looking up the rest from reference TRBV29-1 and TRBJ1-1 gives the full variable domain: SAVISQKPSRDICQRGTSLTIQCQVDSQVTMMFWYRQQPGQSLTLIATANQGSEATYESGFVIDKFPISRPNLTFSTLTVSNMSPEDSSIYLCSVVTGFTEAFFGQGTRLTVV.

This clonotype appeared many times. The chain couples TRBV9 to TRBJ2-1; no definite D call. The germline gives CDR1 SGDLS, CDR2 YYNGEE. The V gene lost 3 bases and the J gene lost 7 bases, with 11 bases spanning the gap. CDR3 length equals 13 residues. The CDR3 DNA sequence: TGTGCCAGCAGCGCCCGTCTAGGGAATGAGCAGTTCTTC. As protein: CASSARLGNEQFF.

This chain links TRBV7-8 with TRBJ2-5, with 8 bases lining up with TRBD2. This CDR3 comprises 16 residues. Germline CDR1 and CDR2: SGHVS and FQNEAQ. Losses at the gene ends were 5 bases for V and 5 bases for J; bases not matched to a gene: 13. As DNA, the CDR3 is TGTGCCAGCAGCCTCCTAGGGACTAGTGAGGAGGAGACCCAGTACTTC. This sequence encodes CASSLLGTSEEETQYF.